The 5 T cell receptor beta chains in this list originate from one sample, sequenced in a study of T cell changes during pregnancy in multiple sclerosis. Here immunoSEQ multiplex PCR was the method, and the copy in TCRdb shows in-frame clones only, minus some. Of under 100,000 clones in the sample, more than 85% were seen once. The sequencing here drew on peripheral blood, taken in the first trimester of pregnancy. The receptors derive from a female donor in good health, enrolled as a control in a pregnancy study.

This clone has only one observation. This chain connects TRBV5-1 to TRBJ1-4, with D possibly matching TRBD1 (5 bases). Germline CDR1 and CDR2: SGHRS and YFSETQ. There are 15 residues in the CDR3. The V end lost 4 bases, the J end lost 5 bases, and 15 bases lay between the germline ends. The CDR3 nucleotides read TGCGCCAGCAGCGGAGCAGGGTTTTTGAATGAAAAACTGTTTTTT. Amino acid sequence: CASSGAGFLNEKLFF.

The rearrangement joins TRBV13 to TRBJ2-3, with 7 bases identical to TRBD1. CDR1 and CDR2 from the germline V gene are PRHDT and FYEKMQ (reference sequence). V trimming: 3 bases; J trimming: 4 bases; junction bases outside the gene matches: 10. This CDR3 has 16 amino acids. CDR3 loop: CASSFRPGGSPDTQYF. The CDR3 DNA is TGTGCCAGCAGCTTTCGACCAGGGGGAAGTCCAGATACGCAGTATTTT.

The count of this clone is one. This sequence joins TRBV27 and TRBJ1-4; the D is unclear. The CDR3 totals 14 residues. Trimming removed 3 bases at V and 4 bases at J, with 9 bases between. Germline values: CDR1 MNHEY, CDR2 SMNVEV (reference sequence). CDR3 in DNA: TGTGCCAGCAGTTTTTGGGGAGATAATGAAAAACTGTTTTTT. Protein product: CASSFWGDNEKLFF.

This clone was detected only a few times. This sequence joins TRBV27 and TRBJ1-2, with 7 bases fitting TRBD1. Germline CDR1 and CDR2: MNHEY and SMNVEV (reference sequence). The CDR3 is 15 residues long. V was clipped by 5 bases and J by 3 bases; unmatched bases: 9. The chain's CDR3 is CASSRMRGRDYGYTF. The CDR3 DNA follows: TGTGCCAGCAGTCGGATGAGGGGGCGGGACTATGGCTACACCTTC.

The chain recombines TRBV6-5 with TRBJ2-7, with D hard to call. Trimming stripped 5 bases from V and 1 base from J, with 15 bases between. Germline V gene lookup returns CDR1 MNHEY and CDR2 SVGAGI. The CDR3 sequence is 15 residues long. CDR3 nucleotide sequence: TGTGCCAGCAGTCCAAAACAAGACGGGTCCTACGAGCAGTACTTC. It encodes CASSPKQDGSYEQYF.